The sequence of this T cell receptor (beta chain) was determined in a study of blood T cell repertoires in COVID-19. Study at large: The study drew acute and convalescent COVID-19 samples from the United States, Italy and Spain. Sources were T cells, B-cell-depleted T cells, or PBMCs; the material itself was cDNA or gDNA.

The length of the CDR3 is 16 residues. Trimming pared 2 bases from V and 3 bases from J, leaving 15 bases between. Germline V gives CDR1 SGDLS, CDR2 YYNGEE. The data were produced by immunoSEQ multiplex PCR, yet TCRdb's version contains in-frame clones alone and is incomplete. The sample yields about 170,000 clones, about 83% seen once. This clonotype was sampled from a man aged 40-49 years who had recovered from COVID-19. Material for sequencing was peripheral blood. The chain carries TRBV9 and TRBJ2-1; no clear D gene. The CDR3 coding sequence is TGTGCCAGCAGCGTCGAAGTCGTGGGCGTCTACAATGAGCAGTTCTTC. Protein product: CASSVEVVGVYNEQFF.